Below are 25 T cell receptor beta chains sequenced from a single sample in a study of cytomegalovirus exposure and HLA in healthy donors. The repertoire was sequenced with immunoSEQ multiplex PCR; TCRdb's copy has only in-frame clones and lacks some. This sample has approximately 39,000 clones; approximately 92% occur once, and the top ten carry around 3.4%. Input material: PBMCs. The receptor set was obtained from a man aged 18 to 35 in good health and CMV-seronegative.

DNA for the CDR3: TGTGCCAGCAGCTCCCGACTTGGGGGGGTCTACAATGAGCAGTTCTTC. Its protein product is CASSSRLGGVYNEQFF. The rearrangement joins TRBV11-1 to TRBJ2-1, with 7 positions matching TRBD2. J gave up 3 bases and V 4 bases, and 9 bases lay outside the gene matches. Germline CDR1 and CDR2: SGHAT and FQDESV (reference sequence). CDR3 length: 16 amino acids. The variable domain in full, completed from reference TRBV11-1 and TRBJ2-1, reads EAEVAQSPRYKITEKSQAVAFWCDPISGHATLYWYRQILGQGPELLVQFQDESVVDDSQLPKDRFSAERLKGVDSTLKIQPAELGDSAMYLCASSSRLGGVYNEQFFGPGTRLTVL.

The rearrangement uses TRBV27 and TRBJ2-7; D might be TRBD2 (6 bases). There are 12 residues in the CDR3. Trimming removed 8 bases from V and 7 bases from J, with 15 bases in between. CDR1 MNHEY and CDR2 SMNVEV come from the germline V gene (reference sequence). CDR3 loop: CASRSAGREQYF. The CDR3, as DNA: TGTGCCAGCCGTTCCGCGGGGAGGGAGCAGTACTTC.

The chain combines TRBV28 with TRBJ2-7, with 7 bases fitting TRBD1. Germline values: CDR1 MDHEN, CDR2 SYDVKM. V shed 2 bases, J shed 3 bases, and the junction held 4 bases outside the gene matches. CDR3 length equals 14 residues. The CDR3 nucleotides are TGTGCCAGCAGTTTAGGGACAGAAATCTACGAGCAGTACTTC. Translation: CASSLGTEIYEQYF. Together with reference TRBV28 and TRBJ2-7, the CDR3 gives the full variable domain: DVKVTQSSRYLVKRTGEKVFLECVQDMDHENMFWYRQDPGLGLRLIYFSYDVKMKEKGDIPEGYSVSREKKERFSLILESASTNQTSMYLCASSLGTEIYEQYFGPGTRLTVT.

With respect to this clone: An end of the junction does not agree with germline; a read error may underlie this. This rearrangement joins TRBV30 to TRBJ2-2, with a weak D call TRBD2 (6 bases). Germline values: CDR1 GTSNPN, CDR2 SVGIG (reference sequence). CDR3 length: 16 residues. The CDR3 DNA reads TGTGCCTGGAGTCCCCTTTACGGCGGGAACCCCGGGGAGCTGTTTTTT. Its translation: CAWSPLYGGNPGELFF.

The CDR3 nucleotides read TGCGCCAGCAGCTTGGACACTAGCGGGATCTACGAGCAGTACTTC. Residues: CASSLDTSGIYEQYF. The J gene is TRBJ2-7, the V gene TRBV5-1, with 10 positions matching TRBD2. In germline, CDR1 is SGHRS, CDR2 YFSETQ. The CDR3 loop spans 15 amino acids. The J segment lost 3 bases and the V segment lost 0 bases, leaving 3 bases of the junction unmatched.

The V and J genes are TRBV20-1 and TRBJ1-1; D is undetermined. Germline CDR1 reads DFQATT; CDR2 reads SNEGSKA (reference sequence). This CDR3 has 11 amino acids. The V end lost 3 bases, the J end lost 6 bases, and 8 bases lay between the germline ends. Here the CDR3 reads CSARNWPEAFF. The CDR3 DNA is TGCAGTGCTAGGAATTGGCCTGAAGCTTTCTTT.

The chain uses TRBV12-1 and TRBJ2-5; TRBD2 is taken as the D call from the table, unchecked against the DNA. TRBV12-1 is noted as a pseudogene. This CDR3 region has 16 residues. CDR3 residues: CASSPWTSGGQETQYF. The CDR3 nucleotides read TGTGCCAGCAGCCCGTGGACTAGCGGGGGGCAAGAGACCCAGTACTTC.

The chain is built from TRBV27 and TRBJ2-5, with 9 nucleotides matching TRBD2. J lost 3 bases, V lost 5 bases, and 10 bases had no gene match. This CDR3 has 16 amino acids. Germline values: CDR1 MNHEY, CDR2 SMNVEV (reference sequence). In nucleotides, the CDR3 is TGTGCCAGCAGTACCATCCTTAGCGGGAGAAAAGAGACCCAGTACTTC. It yields the protein CASSTILSGRKETQYF.

The V call is TRBV28, the J call TRBJ2-1; 13 bases are shared with TRBD2. Germline V lookup: CDR1 MDHEN, CDR2 SYDVKM. Trimming at V came to 8 bases and at J to 15 bases, leaving 7 bases not matched to a gene. This CDR3 is 12 amino acids long. CDR3 sequence reads: CASLSTSGRVFF. Written as DNA, the CDR3 is TGTGCCAGCCTTTCTACTAGCGGGAGGGTGTTCTTC.

The chain employs TRBV15 and TRBJ2-5; TRBD2 might be the D (5 bases). The V and J ends lost 5 bases and 0 bases respectively, with 19 bases between them. Germline CDR1 LNHNV, CDR2 YYDKDF (reference sequence). The CDR3 contains 17 residues. The CDR3 DNA sequence: TGTGCCACCAGCGTAGCAGGTGCGGCGGGCGACCAAGAGACCCAGTACTTC. Translation: CATSVAGAAGDQETQYF.

The chain combines TRBV7-8 with TRBJ1-2, with D possibly being TRBD1 (6 bases). V was shortened by 2 bases and J by 2 bases, with 6 bases between the two germline ends. The CDR3 has 13 amino acids. Germline V gene lookup returns CDR1 SGHVS and CDR2 FQNEAQ. The CDR3 DNA reads TGTGCCAGCAGCTTAAGGGGGAACTATGGCTACACCTTC. Its protein is CASSLRGNYGYTF.

The chain joins TRBV5-6 to TRBJ2-7, with D possibly TRBD2 on 6 matching bases. The CDR3 has 13 amino acids. V dropped 4 bases and J dropped 6 bases, with 14 bases sitting between them. CDR1 SGHDT and CDR2 YYEEEE come from the germline V gene. The CDR3 loop reads CASSLGLALEQYF. CDR3 nucleotide sequence: TGTGCCAGCAGCCTGGGGCTAGCGCTCGAGCAGTACTTC.

This chain connects TRBV5-1 to TRBJ1-1, with 7 nucleotides matching TRBD1. Looked up from germline, CDR1 is SGHRS and CDR2 is YFSETQ. The V segment lost 4 bases and the J segment 8 bases; nucleotides outside the gene matches: 8. The CDR3 has 13 amino acids. CDR3 in DNA: TGCGCCAGCAGCACCGGACAGGAAGCCGAAGCTTTCTTT. The encoded protein is CASSTGQEAEAFF.

The chain links TRBV9 to TRBJ2-7, with TRBD2 as a possible D gene (5 bases). Germline loops: CDR1 SGDLS, CDR2 YYNGEE. V dropped 2 bases and J dropped 0 bases, with 12 bases sitting between them. The length of the CDR3 is 15 residues. The CDR3 sequence: CASSVGRGSSYEQYF. Written as DNA, the CDR3 is TGTGCCAGCAGCGTCGGCCGGGGAAGCTCCTACGAGCAGTACTTC.

This chain links TRBV27 with TRBJ2-2, with TRBD1 matching over 12 bases. The length of the CDR3 is 16 residues. Germline V gives CDR1 MNHEY, CDR2 SMNVEV (reference sequence). V shed 1 base and J 6 bases; nucleotides not matched to a gene: 3. The CDR3 bases are TGTGCCAGCAGTTTATTTGGGACAGGGGGCGCCGGGGAGCTGTTTTTT. This gives the protein CASSLFGTGGAGELFF.

This chain joins TRBV5-4 and TRBJ1-6; 8 bases are a match to TRBD1. Trimming cost V 3 bases and J 4 bases; bases outside gene matches: 3. This CDR3 comprises 15 residues. Germline loops: CDR1 SGHNT, CDR2 YYREEE (reference sequence). Here the CDR3 reads CASSSRQGYNSPLHF. The CDR3 region has the DNA TGTGCCAGCAGCTCCCGACAGGGGTATAATTCACCCCTCCACTTT.

The gene calls are TRBV13 and TRBJ1-2, with D unresolved. This CDR3 comprises 15 residues. CDR1 is PRHDT and CDR2 is FYEKMQ in the germline V gene (reference sequence). The V end was cut by 0 bases, the J end by 0 bases, with 8 bases between. This CDR3 reads CASSLGRVTNYGYTF. The CDR3 nucleotides are TGTGCCAGCAGCTTAGGTCGGGTAACTAACTATGGCTACACCTTC.

The J gene is TRBJ2-7, the V gene TRBV5-1; 10 nucleotides agree with TRBD2. CDR1 is SGHRS, CDR2 YFSETQ, per germline. Trimming at V came to 0 bases and at J to 5 bases, leaving 5 bases not matched to a gene. This CDR3 contains 15 residues. The CDR3 here is CASSLALAGEDEQYF. In nucleotides, the CDR3 is TGCGCCAGCAGCTTGGCGCTAGCGGGAGAAGACGAGCAGTACTTC.

The chain links TRBV10-1 to TRBJ2-1; 7 nucleotides line up with TRBD2. V was pared by 4 bases and J by 0 bases, with 3 bases of the junction left unmatched. Per germline, CDR1 WNHNN and CDR2 SYGVQD (reference sequence). The CDR3 is 15 residues long. Written as DNA, the CDR3 is TGCGCCAGCAGTGTCGGGGGGAGCTCCTACAATGAGCAGTTCTTC. Protein: CASSVGGSSYNEQFF.

The rearrangement joins TRBV7-9 to TRBJ2-7, with D tentatively TRBD2 (5 bases). This CDR3 region has 14 residues. The germline V and J ends were trimmed by 4 bases and 4 bases, with 14 bases remaining between them. Germline loops: CDR1 SEHNR, CDR2 FQNEAQ (reference sequence). The CDR3 loop is CASSSGGLTYEQYF. For the CDR3, the DNA is TGTGCCAGCAGCTCCGGCGGACTTACTTACGAGCAGTACTTC.

The chain couples TRBV30 to TRBJ2-7, with D tentatively TRBD2 (6 bases). V gave up 3 bases and J gave up 2 bases, with 8 bases separating them. The CDR3 is 12 amino acids. Per germline, CDR1 GTSNPN and CDR2 SVGIG (reference sequence). The CDR3 sequence: CAWRDYTYEQYF. CDR3 coding DNA: TGTGCCTGGAGGGACTACACCTACGAGCAGTACTTC.

This clone was found once. The gene calls are TRBV6-6 and TRBJ2-3; 7 bases match TRBD1. Looked up from germline, CDR1 is MNHNY and CDR2 is SVGAGI (reference sequence). The CDR3 extends over 15 amino acids. V lost 2 bases and J lost 5; bases outside the gene matches: 7. CDR3 residues: CASSYTGAIGDTQYF. Written as DNA, the CDR3 is TGTGCCAGCAGTTACACAGGGGCGATTGGAGATACGCAGTATTTT.

The V and J genes are TRBV6-5 and TRBJ1-4, with 9 bases lining up with TRBD1. V gave up 4 bases and J gave up 8 bases; unmatched junction bases: 8. The CDR3 sequence is 15 residues long. Germline V gives CDR1 MNHEY, CDR2 SVGAGI. CDR3 nucleotide sequence: TGTGCCAGCAGTTCCCTGGGACAGGGCGGGGAAAAACTGTTTTTT. Translated, it gives CASSSLGQGGEKLFF.

This chain uses TRBV5-1 with TRBJ2-3; 7 nucleotides agree with TRBD2. This CDR3 has 16 amino acids. V lost 0 bases and J lost 6; bases outside the gene matches: 10. CDR1 SGHRS and CDR2 YFSETQ come from the germline V gene. As DNA, the CDR3 is TGCGCCAGCAGCTTGGCAGTTGGGACTAATGCCGATACGCAGTATTTT. Protein sequence: CASSLAVGTNADTQYF. Full variable domain (rest looked up from reference TRBV5-1 and TRBJ2-3): KAGVTQTPRYLIKTRGQQVTLSCSPISGHRSVSWYQQTPGQGLQFLFEYFSETQRNKGNFPGRFSGRQFSNSRSEMNVSTLELGDSALYLCASSLAVGTNADTQYFGPGTRLTVL.

The CDR3 region has the DNA TGCGCCAGCAGCCAGCGGGTTGGCCTTAGCACAGATACGCAGTATTTT. Its translation is CASSQRVGLSTDTQYF. The chain joins TRBV5-1 to TRBJ2-3, with D perhaps TRBD2 (6 bases). The CDR3 loop spans 16 amino acids. The germline V gene encodes CDR1 SGHRS and CDR2 YFSETQ. Trimming took 4 bases from V and 0 from J, leaving 15 bases between them.